The 13 T cell receptor beta chains in this list originate from one sample, sequenced in a study of PD-1 blockade in classical Hodgkin lymphoma. Method: immunoSEQ multiplex PCR; TCRdb's copy keeps in-frame clones and lacks some. The table records about 94,000 clones, approximately 94% of them present only once. Time point reported: cycle 4 day 1 (C4D1), after more than 5 weeks of nivolumab. All patients experienced relapse after autologous stem cell transplantation, and brentuximab vedotin exposure was variable. This sample comprised peripheral blood mononuclear cells (PBMCs), obtained before the fourth cycle of nivolumab. These receptors were taken from a human donor with classical Hodgkin lymphoma.

The J gene is TRBJ2-7, the V gene TRBV6-5; 7 nucleotides match TRBD1. From germline, CDR1 is MNHEY and CDR2 SVGAGI. With V trimmed by 6 bases and J by 5 bases, 4 bases remained unmatched. CDR3 length: 12 amino acids. CDR3 residues: CASRPGTDEQYF. The CDR3 nucleotides are TGTGCCAGCAGGCCCGGGACAGACGAGCAGTACTTC.

The chain joins TRBV7-9 to TRBJ2-1; 8 nucleotides match TRBD2. The germline CDR1 and CDR2 sequences are SEHNR and FQNEAQ (reference sequence). The CDR3 loop spans 16 amino acids. V lost 1 base and J lost 9; bases outside the gene matches: 11. The CDR3 protein is CASSLVTSGHGGEQFF. The CDR3 DNA follows: TGTGCCAGCAGCTTAGTAACTAGCGGCCACGGGGGTGAGCAGTTCTTC.

This chain links TRBV15 with TRBJ2-5, with D tentatively TRBD2 (5 bases). The J call may not be correct, given that the DNA end is closer to TRBJ2-7. The CDR3 has 14 residues. Germline V gene lookup returns CDR1 LNHNV and CDR2 YYDKDF (reference sequence). The CDR3 bases are TGTGCCACCAGCAGAGGGGGAGCCTCGTACGAGCAGTACTTC. Its translation: CATSRGGASYEQYF.

V is TRBV5-6 and J is TRBJ2-5; 9 bases are shared with TRBD1. Germline CDR1 reads SGHDT; CDR2 reads YYEEEE. The J segment lost 5 bases and the V segment lost 1 base, leaving 12 bases of the junction unmatched. This CDR3 comprises 17 residues. DNA of the CDR3: TGTGCCAGCAGCTTGCCCCCAGGACAGGGGTGGATGGAGACCCAGTACTTC. Protein sequence: CASSLPPGQGWMETQYF.

The CDR3 nucleotides are TGCGCCAGCTGGGATTTGGGTGAGCAGTTCTTC. It specifies CASWDLGEQFF. V is TRBV5-1 and J is TRBJ2-1; D gene unclear. This CDR3 is built from 11 residues. Between the trimmed V and J ends, which lost 7 bases and 9 bases, there was a span of 11 bases. Germline values: CDR1 SGHRS, CDR2 YFSETQ.

The chain employs TRBV2 and TRBJ2-1, with D unresolved. V was clipped by 6 bases and J by 7 bases, with 10 bases between them. CDR3 length: 12 amino acids. Germline V gives CDR1 SNHLY, CDR2 FYNNEI. The CDR3 DNA is TGTGCCAGCAGAGTTAAGTGGAATGAGCAGTTCTTC. Protein: CASRVKWNEQFF.

The DNA of the CDR3 is TGTGCCATCAGTGGGAAGACAGGGACCGGGGAGCTGTTTTTT. Amino acid sequence: CAISGKTGTGELFF. This chain links TRBV10-3 with TRBJ2-2; TRBD1 matches at 7 bases. The CDR3 runs 14 residues. Germline-derived CDR1 and CDR2 are ENHRY and SYGVKD. The J segment lost 5 bases and the V segment lost 4 bases, leaving 4 bases of the junction unmatched.

This rearrangement joins TRBV29-1 to TRBJ2-3, with 8 bases fitting TRBD1. Per the germline V gene, CDR1 is SQVTM and CDR2 is ANQGSEA. CDR3 length: 13 amino acids. CDR3 nucleotide sequence: TGCAGAGTCGGGACAGGCGCCACAGATACGCAGTATTTT. Translation gives CRVGTGATDTQYF.

The chain links TRBV28 to TRBJ2-2; TRBD2 is a possible D gene (6 bases). The V gene lost 7 bases and the J gene lost 0 bases, with 21 bases spanning the gap. Germline values: CDR1 MDHEN, CDR2 SYDVKM. CDR3 length: 18 residues. DNA for the CDR3: TGTGCCAGCACCTTAATCTCCTTGGGACTTACGAACACCGGGGAGCTGTTTTTT. Protein: CASTLISLGLTNTGELFF. Looking up the rest from reference TRBV28 and TRBJ2-2 gives the full variable domain: DVKVTQSSRYLVKRTGEKVFLECVQDMDHENMFWYRQDPGLGLRLIYFSYDVKMKEKGDIPEGYSVSREKKERFSLILESASTNQTSMYLCASTLISLGLTNTGELFFGEGSRLTVL.

The chain combines TRBV4-1 with TRBJ2-3; no reliable D call. There are 13 residues in the CDR3. Trimming removed 1 base from V and 2 bases from J, with 4 bases in between. In germline, CDR1 is MGHRA, CDR2 YSYEKL. CDR3 bases: TGCGCCAGCAGCCAAGTGACCACAGATACGCAGTATTTT. It translates to CASSQVTTDTQYF.

CDR3 in amino acids: CSVEPWDRGRQETQYF. The CDR3 DNA reads TGCAGCGTTGAACCTTGGGACAGGGGACGCCAAGAGACCCAGTACTTC. V usage is TRBV29-1 and J usage is TRBJ2-5; TRBD1 matches at 10 bases. CDR3 length equals 16 residues. The ends lost 2 bases at V and 1 base at J; junction bases unmatched: 7. The V gene's germline CDR1 is SQVTM and CDR2 ANQGSEA. Complete variable domain (other parts from reference TRBV29-1 and TRBJ2-5): SAVISQKPSRDICQRGTSLTIQCQVDSQVTMMFWYRQQPGQSLTLIATANQGSEATYESGFVIDKFPISRPNLTFSTLTVSNMSPEDSSIYLCSVEPWDRGRQETQYFGPGTRLLVL.

This CDR3 is CASSLPTGPGGTIYF. The CDR3 bases are TGCGCCAGCAGCCTACCAACAGGCCCGGGGGGCACCATATATTTT. The chain couples TRBV5-1 to TRBJ1-3; possibly TRBD1 for D (5 bases). V lost 4 bases, J lost 9 bases, and 20 bases lay in between. CDR1 is SGHRS, CDR2 YFSETQ, per germline. The CDR3 is 15 amino acids.

The rearrangement joins TRBV28 to TRBJ1-5; 8 nucleotides line up with TRBD1. The germline CDR1 and CDR2 sequences are MDHEN and SYDVKM. There are 16 residues in the CDR3. J lost 6 bases, V lost 6 bases, and 13 bases had no gene match. This CDR3 reads CASRISGRGPTQPQHF. DNA of the CDR3: TGTGCCAGCAGAATCTCGGGCAGGGGGCCGACTCAGCCCCAGCATTTT.